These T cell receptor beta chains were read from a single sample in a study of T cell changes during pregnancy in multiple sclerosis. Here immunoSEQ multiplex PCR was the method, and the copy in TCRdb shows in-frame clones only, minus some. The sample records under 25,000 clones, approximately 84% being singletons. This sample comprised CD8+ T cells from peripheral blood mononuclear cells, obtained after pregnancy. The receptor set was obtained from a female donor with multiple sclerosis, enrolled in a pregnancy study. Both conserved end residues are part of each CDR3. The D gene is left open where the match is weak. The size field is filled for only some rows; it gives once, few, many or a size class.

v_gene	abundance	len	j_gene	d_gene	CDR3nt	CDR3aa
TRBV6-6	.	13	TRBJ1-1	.	TGTGCCACGCAGGTGGGGACTGGCACTGAAGCTTTCTTT	CATQVGTGTEAFF
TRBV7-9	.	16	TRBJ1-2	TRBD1	TGTGCCAGCAGCCCGAAAACAGGGGACGAAAACTATGGCTACACCTTC	CASSPKTGDENYGYTF
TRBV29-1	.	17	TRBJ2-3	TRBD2	TGCAGCGTTGAAGAGTTGGAGCGGGAGGGCGCCACAGATACGCAGTATTTT	CSVEELEREGATDTQYF
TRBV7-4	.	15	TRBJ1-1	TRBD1	TGTGCCAGCAGCTACTTCCGGGACAGAGACACTGAAGCTTTCTTT	CASSYFRDRDTEAFF
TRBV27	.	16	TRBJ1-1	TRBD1	TGTGCCAGCAGACGAGGGACAGGGGCTTCGAACACTGAAGCTTTCTTT	CASRRGTGASNTEAFF
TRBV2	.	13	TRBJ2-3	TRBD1	TGTGCCAGAATGGGACAGGGAGTAGATACGCAGTATTTT	CARMGQGVDTQYF
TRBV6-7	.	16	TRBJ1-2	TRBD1	TGTGCCAGCAGTTTTACACATGGGGGACAGGAGAGTGGCTACACCTTC	CASSFTHGGQESGYTF
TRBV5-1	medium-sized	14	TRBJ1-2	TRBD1	TGCGCCAGCAGCTCGGACAGGGGAGCCTATGGCTACACCTTC	CASSSDRGAYGYTF
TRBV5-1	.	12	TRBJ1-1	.	TGCGCCAGCAGCTTGGCCGGGAGAGCAGCTTTCTTT	CASSLAGRAAFF
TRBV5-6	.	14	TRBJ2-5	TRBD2	TGTGCCAGCAGCTTGGGGACTAGCGGGAGGACCCAGTACTTC	CASSLGTSGRTQYF
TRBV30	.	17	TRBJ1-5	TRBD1	TGTGCCTGGAGTCCGGACAGGGGCTATAGGAGCAATCAGCCCCAGCATTTT	CAWSPDRGYRSNQPQHF
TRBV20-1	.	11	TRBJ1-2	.	TGCAGTGCTAGAGCTGGAGGTGGCTACACCTTC	CSARAGGGYTF
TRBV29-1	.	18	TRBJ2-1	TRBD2	TGCAGCCCTGATAAATGGACTAGCGGGAGTACAAGATTTAGTGAGCAGTTCTTC	CSPDKWTSGSTRFSEQFF
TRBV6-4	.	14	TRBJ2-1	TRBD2	TGTGCCAGCAGCGCCGGGACTAGCAGCAATGAGCAGTTCTTC	CASSAGTSSNEQFF
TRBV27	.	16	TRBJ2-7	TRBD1	TGTGCCAGCAGTTTATCTACAGGGGGTGGCTCCTACGAGCAGTACTTC	CASSLSTGGGSYEQYF
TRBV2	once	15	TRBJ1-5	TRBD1	TGTGCCAGCAGTGAAGCGGGACAGCCTAATCAGCCCCAGCATTTT	CASSEAGQPNQPQHF
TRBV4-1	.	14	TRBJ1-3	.	TGCGCCAGCAGCCAAGAAGGCGGTGGAAACACCATATATTTT	CASSQEGGGNTIYF
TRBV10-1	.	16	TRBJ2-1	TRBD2	TGCGCCAGCAGTGAGAGACTAGCGGAGAATTACAATGAGCAGTTCTTC	CASSERLAENYNEQFF
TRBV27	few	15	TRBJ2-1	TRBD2	TGTGCCAGCAGTTTCGGGACTAGCGGTTGGGATGAGCAGTTCTTC	CASSFGTSGWDEQFF